The 23 T cell receptor beta chains below all came from one sample that was sequenced in a study of T cell responses to AZD1222 COVID-19 vaccine. Assay used: immunoSEQ multiplex PCR; TCRdb lists only in-frame clones, some missing. This table holds more than 110,000 clones, 92% found once. The sample was peripheral blood, taken on day 0 of AZD1222 vaccination. These TCRs come from an adult in good health.

The DNA of the CDR3 is TGCGCCAGCTACTCCCCAGGACAGAACACTGAAGCTTTCTTT. Its protein is CASYSPGQNTEAFF. The J gene is TRBJ1-1, the V gene TRBV5-1, with TRBD1 as a possible D gene (5 bases). The germline CDR1 and CDR2 sequences are SGHRS and YFSETQ. V gave up 7 bases and J gave up 1 base, with 14 bases separating them. This CDR3 spans 14 amino acids.

This chain links TRBV19 with TRBJ1-4; D gene ambiguous. Trimming removed 6 bases at V and 5 bases at J, with 13 bases between. The CDR3 extends over 14 amino acids. Germline values: CDR1 LNHDA, CDR2 SQIVND (reference sequence). The CDR3 reads CASRPEGSNEKLFF. CDR3 DNA: TGTGCCAGTAGGCCTGAAGGGTCCAATGAAAAACTGTTTTTT. Using reference TRBV19 and TRBJ1-4 for the parts outside the CDR3, the full variable domain is DGGITQSPKYLFRKEGQNVTLSCEQNLNHDAMYWYRQDPGQGLRLIYYSQIVNDFQKGDIAEGYSVSREKKESFPLTVTSAQKNPTAFYLCASRPEGSNEKLFFGSGTQLSVL.

The genes are TRBV6-5 and TRBJ2-7; D unresolved. Germline-derived CDR1 and CDR2 are MNHEY and SVGAGI. The CDR3 sequence is 14 residues long. Trimming took 8 bases from V and 3 from J, leaving 17 bases between them. CDR3 nucleotides: TGTGCCAGCGGTAGAACCTACCTAGGCTACGAGCAGTACTTC. Its protein is CASGRTYLGYEQYF.

V gene TRBV29-1 combines with J gene TRBJ1-1, with 9 bases aligning to TRBD1. The J segment lost 1 base and the V segment lost 4 bases, leaving 4 bases of the junction unmatched. The CDR3 loop spans 14 amino acids. Germline V gene lookup returns CDR1 SQVTM and CDR2 ANQGSEA. The CDR3 nucleotides are TGCAGCGTTGCAGTGGGACAGGGGAACACTGAAGCTTTCTTT. Residues: CSVAVGQGNTEAFF.

This sequence joins TRBV10-2 and TRBJ1-1; 7 bases map to TRBD1. V lost 5 bases to trimming and J lost 3 bases; unmatched junction nucleotides: 3. CDR1 is WSHSY and CDR2 is SAAADI in the germline V gene. The CDR3 is made up of 13 amino acids. For the CDR3, the DNA is TGCGCCAGCAGTACAACAGGGGACACTGAAGCTTTCTTT. Protein: CASSTTGDTEAFF.

The chain is built from TRBV5-1 and TRBJ2-1; D gene unclear. This CDR3 is built from 11 residues. Germline V CDR1 and CDR2: SGHRS, YFSETQ. Trimming took 0 bases from V and 10 from J, leaving 5 bases between them. The DNA of the CDR3 is TGCGCCAGCAGCTTGGCGCTAGAGCAGTTCTTC. It specifies CASSLALEQFF.

The rearrangement uses TRBV7-9 and TRBJ1-1; D gene unclear. Trimming took 1 base from V and 4 from J, leaving 16 bases between them. There are 16 residues in the CDR3. CDR1 SEHNR and CDR2 FQNEAQ come from the germline V gene (reference sequence). CDR3: CASSLGVRADPTEAFF. The CDR3 DNA is TGTGCCAGCAGCTTAGGGGTTAGGGCTGATCCCACTGAAGCTTTCTTT.

The chain combines TRBV9 with TRBJ1-1; 9 bases match TRBD1. Germline V gene lookup returns CDR1 SGDLS and CDR2 YYNGEE. V shed 3 bases, J shed 14 bases, and the junction held 14 bases outside the gene matches. CDR3 size: 14 residues. CDR3: CASSGYGTGTVVFF. CDR3 DNA sequence: TGTGCCAGCAGCGGTTACGGGACAGGGACTGTGGTCTTCTTT. The full variable domain, its missing parts supplied by reference TRBV9 and TRBJ1-1, is DSGVTQTPKHLITATGQRVTLRCSPRSGDLSVYWYQQSLDQGLQFLIQYYNGEERAKGNILERFSAQQFPDLHSELNLSSLELGDSALYFCASSGYGTGTVVFFGQGTRLTVV.

Of note for this clone: Its ends do not fully match the called genes, so a read error is possible. V and J are TRBV6-1 and TRBJ2-1; the D is unclear. CDR1 and CDR2 from the germline V gene are MNHNS and SASEGT. The CDR3 extends over 13 amino acids. The CDR3 region is CASSQAQGYEQFF. CDR3 nucleotides: TGTGCCAGCAGTCAAGCACAAGGCTATGAGCAGTTCTTC.

The chain carries TRBV11-3 and TRBJ2-3; 13 bases align to TRBD2. This CDR3 contains 17 residues. Germline loops: CDR1 SGHNT, CDR2 YENEEA. V lost 0 bases, J lost 5 bases, and 5 bases stayed unmatched. The CDR3: CASSLDGRLAGGDTQYF. CDR3 nucleotides: TGTGCCAGCAGCTTAGATGGGAGACTAGCGGGAGGAGATACGCAGTATTTT.

V gene TRBV7-8 combines with J gene TRBJ2-2, with TRBD2 as a possible D gene (6 bases). The CDR3 has 18 residues. Per germline, CDR1 SGHVS and CDR2 FQNEAQ. The V gene lost 5 bases and the J gene lost 5 bases, with 24 bases spanning the gap. The CDR3 DNA reads TGTGCCAGCAGCGTAGGAGGGGAGCGAGCGCCCTGGACCGGGGAGCTGTTTTTT. The encoded protein is CASSVGGERAPWTGELFF.

The chain combines TRBV2 with TRBJ2-5; D not certain. CDR3 length equals 12 residues. Germline values: CDR1 SNHLY, CDR2 FYNNEI. V dropped 8 bases and J dropped 2 bases, with 9 bases sitting between them. The DNA of the CDR3 is TGTGCCAGCCAACCCTTTCAAGAGACCCAGTACTTC. Protein sequence: CASQPFQETQYF.

The V and J genes are TRBV10-3 and TRBJ1-5, with 8 bases lining up with TRBD1. The junction had 12 bases not matched to a gene; V was cut back by 7 bases and J by 4 bases. CDR3 length equals 16 residues. Germline lookup yields CDR1 ENHRY and CDR2 SYGVKD. DNA for the CDR3: TGTGCCATCAAAAGACGCGGACAGGGCGGTAATCAGCCCCAGCATTTT. Encoded protein: CAIKRRGQGGNQPQHF.

CDR3 residues: CASSYSGTPLEGEQFF. In DNA form, the CDR3 reads TGTGCCAGCAGTTACTCCGGGACTCCCCTGGAGGGTGAGCAGTTCTTC. The J gene is TRBJ2-1, the V gene TRBV6-2 or TRBV6-3; a possible D gene is TRBD2 (6 bases). Germline V CDR1 and CDR2: MNHEY, SVGEGT. V was cut by 0 bases and J by 9 bases, with 18 bases left in between. This CDR3 has 16 residues.

The chain recombines TRBV6-2 or TRBV6-3 with TRBJ2-7, with D hard to call. V dropped 3 bases and J dropped 6 bases, with 9 bases sitting between them. This CDR3 contains 12 residues. From germline, CDR1 is MNHEY and CDR2 SVGEGT. The CDR3 DNA is TGTGCCAGCAGTTATGCTAAACTCGAGCAGTACTTC. Its protein product is CASSYAKLEQYF.

V gene TRBV19 combines with J gene TRBJ1-2; 7 bases line up with TRBD1. Looked up from germline, CDR1 is LNHDA and CDR2 is SQIVND (reference sequence). The CDR3 length is 13 residues. The trim removed 3 bases at V and 6 bases at J, leaving 4 bases unmatched. The CDR3, as DNA: TGTGCCAGTAGTATCCTGGACAGGAATGGCTACACCTTC. Amino acids: CASSILDRNGYTF.

By sample fraction, this clone is medium-sized. The chain has TRBV6-4 and TRBJ1-6, with D unclear. The CDR3 is 13 residues long. V was trimmed by 0 bases and J by 7 bases, leaving 4 bases between them. Germline V CDR1 and CDR2: MRHNA, SNTAGT. The CDR3 is CASSDSGNSPLHF. In DNA form, the CDR3 reads TGTGCCAGCAGTGACTCGGGGAATTCACCCCTCCACTTT.

The chain employs TRBV7-9 and TRBJ2-7; maybe TRBD1 (6 bases). The CDR3 is 14 residues long. The germline V gene has CDR1 SEHNR and CDR2 FQNEAQ (reference sequence). V lost 5 bases to trimming and J lost 3 bases, with 14 bases between them. The CDR3 loop reads CASSDGQRIYEQYF. CDR3 DNA sequence: TGTGCCAGCAGCGACGGACAGAGAATCTACGAGCAGTACTTC.

This rearrangement joins TRBV7-8 to TRBJ1-6, with 7 bases fitting TRBD1. Per the germline V gene, CDR1 is SGHVS and CDR2 is FQNEAQ. The length of the CDR3 is 15 residues. The trim removed 5 bases at V and 7 bases at J, leaving 8 bases unmatched. CDR3 region: CASSPRDSKNSPLHF. The CDR3 coding sequence is TGTGCCAGCAGCCCGAGGGACAGCAAGAATTCACCCCTCCACTTT.

The chain is built from TRBV5-4 and TRBJ2-7; the match to TRBD2 covers 11 bases. CDR1 is SGHNT, CDR2 YYREEE, per germline (reference sequence). After removal of 4 bases from V and 6 bases from J, the junction contained 6 bases not matched to a gene. This CDR3 has 14 residues. CDR3 coding DNA: TGTGCCAGCAGCCTAGGACTAGCGGGTTCCGAGCAGTACTTC. Protein sequence: CASSLGLAGSEQYF.

This clone was seen just once. CDR3 DNA: TGTGCCAGCTCACCAGGGCAGGCCCTCTACGAGCAGTACTTC. It is translated as CASSPGQALYEQYF. The chain couples TRBV18 to TRBJ2-7; D unclear. Trimming took 2 bases from V and 3 from J, leaving 11 bases between them. This CDR3 has 14 residues. Germline V gene sequence: CDR1 KGHSH, CDR2 LQKENI. Filled out from reference TRBV18 and TRBJ2-7, the complete variable domain reads NAGVMQNPRHLVRRRGQEARLRCSPMKGHSHVYWYRQLPEEGLKFMVYLQKENIIDESGMPKERFSAEFPKEGPSILRIQQVVRGDSAAYFCASSPGQALYEQYFGPGTRLTVT.

The chain links TRBV7-6 to TRBJ2-2; D gene uncertain. Trimming pared 5 bases from V and 3 bases from J, leaving 4 bases between. The CDR3 has 12 residues. Germline CDR1 SGHVS, CDR2 FNYEAQ. Here the CDR3 reads CASSRYTGELFF. The DNA of the CDR3 is TGTGCCAGCAGCCGCTACACCGGGGAGCTGTTTTTT.

Points on this clone: A junction boundary mismatches the germline segment, possibly from a read error. The V call is TRBV19, the J call TRBJ2-5, with 8 positions matching TRBD2. Germline V gene lookup returns CDR1 LNHDA and CDR2 SQIVND (reference sequence). CDR3 length: 13 amino acids. The CDR3 loop is CATSGLAQGTQYF. The CDR3 coding sequence is TGTGCCACCTCCGGACTAGCCCAAGGGACCCAGTACTTC.